Given below is one TCR beta chain in context. Its matching antigen is unknown. CD25-based Treg depletion was applied to purified naive CD4+ T cells. Study outcomes and limitations: The larger cohort examined one V-J beta rearrangement, not whole repertoires.

V dropped 5 bases and J dropped 2; count of bases not matched to a gene: 11. In germline, CDR1 is DFQATT, CDR2 SNEGSKA (reference sequence). CDR3 size: 16 residues. Semi-nested PCR with Nested Universal Primer A followed constant-region reverse priming of full-length variable regions. TCRdb redid the calling of the 5' RACE reads with MiXCR, one entry per CDR3 protein. The sample lists approximately 12,000 distinct CDR3 sequences, about 50% occurring once. This chain joins TRBV20-1 and TRBJ2-3; 9 bases agree with TRBD2. The source of this sequence is a female donor with breast cancer. Sample: tumor-infiltrating naive CD4+ T cells sorted from the breast tumor. Subset: naive CD4+ T cells, CD4+CD45RA+CD25-. Here the CDR3 reads CSALLAGFPATDTQYF. CDR3 bases: TGCAGTGCTCTACTAGCGGGCTTCCCGGCCACAGATACGCAGTATTTT.